This T cell receptor beta chain was recovered during a study of blood T cells in healthy people across ages (dated by TCRdb to the mid-2010s). Some background on the complete study: In model experiments, template switching captured about one uniquely barcoded TCR beta cDNA molecule for every two T cells. Age-related changes in TCR beta repertoire diversity were measured in the study by deep sequencing normalized with unique cDNA molecular identifiers. The donors were divided into four age groups: young (average approximately 16 years), middle-aged (around 37), aged (roughly 60) and long-lived (around 87). To avoid experimental bias, donors of different ages were randomly spread across the sequencing lanes. The study analyzed two additional independent replicas of 1 million unique cDNA reads from the same blood draw for two donors, one aged 18 to 30 and one aged 80 or older.

General study outcomes and caveats: Observed TCR beta diversity per million T cells fell roughly linearly with age, and a significant reduction was already apparent by age roughly 40. Conclusive comparison of naive and antigen-experienced compartments was prevented by the profiling of bulk unsorted PBMCs. The percentage of naive T cells measured by flow cytometry correlated strongly with observed TCR beta diversity. Compared with the aged group, more naive CD4+ T cells, fewer expanded clones and increased TCR diversity were shown by the long-lived group, suggesting age selection. The CMV infection status of donors was not known, potentially confounding age-related changes in expanded clonotypes. Estimates of total diversity from one million sequenced T cells were regarded as lower bounds and underestimates.

Remarks on this clonotype: Its antigen is still unknown. The input lacks base qualities; no much larger clone sits a single base away.

Donors were 40 or so systemically healthy Caucasian individuals from Russia aged roughly 6 to 90 years. Each donor gave 8 to 10 milliliters of peripheral blood, drawn into EDTA-treated Vacutainer tubes. Ficoll-Paque density-gradient centrifugation was used to isolate PBMCs, with at least 7 million obtained per sample. Trizol reagent was used to extract total RNA from the PBMCs, yielding at least 5 micrograms per sample. Naive CD45RAhigh/CD27high T cell percentages were measured by flow cytometry on a PBMC aliquot from every donor. Trimming removed 0 bases from V and 2 bases from J, leaving 8 bases between the germline ends. CDR1 and CDR2 are read off the germline V gene (reference sequence) as LGHDT and YNNKEL. Taken from cysteine to phenylalanine, the CDR3 has 15 residues. Left in the record is the CDR3 DNA by itself, 45 bases read in frame from the first base. Libraries were constructed by 5' RACE. TCRdb lists the instrument as Illumina HiSeq 2500. A second PCR of about 6 to 12 cycles was run with a J-beta primer mix and a sample-barcoded 5' primer. A unique molecular identifier was introduced onto each TCR beta cDNA molecule by a template-switch 5' adaptor carrying 12 random nucleotides. Each sample yielded at least 2.5 million CDR3-containing paired-end reads. The Mint cDNA synthesis kit, primed by a TRBC-specific oligonucleotide, was used to synthesize first-strand cDNA from all RNA. Following uracil-DNA glycosylase treatment, all cDNA underwent a first 18-cycle PCR with the universal primers M1SS and BC2_uni_R. For the original study's pipeline: Normalization of each sample was performed by random selection of 1 million high-quality reads, each carrying a distinct molecular identifier. Reads with shared molecular identifiers were discarded instead of being binned into consensus sequences. MiTCR, with a Q25 quality threshold and the strictest error-elimination algorithm, was used for CDR3 identification, clonotype clustering and error correction. A nonparametric unseen species model with Euler transformation was used to estimate lower-bound total TCR beta diversity. Clones were called with MiXCR by TCRdb after fastp trimmed the public reads at Q25, and only in-frame beta chains were retained. Every CDR3 protein is listed once, alongside the most common genes and DNA of its rows. V and J calls and clone size were set by TCRdb, not the authors. Across this sample there are about 1.8 million distinct CDR3 sequences, with 40% to 55% seen only once. About 2.1% of the sample is held by the ten biggest clonotypes.

Material for sequencing was blood. The chain is assembled from TRBV3-1 and TRBJ1-5; D gene: possibly TRBD1, on 5 matching bases. The sequence was obtained from a woman between 40 and 50 years old in good health. The bases read TGTGCCAGCAGCCAAGACAGCAGGGGCAATCAGCCCCAGCATTTT. Its coded protein is CASSQDSRGNQPQHF.